This record covers a single T cell receptor (beta chain). A few counts support this clone. Its antigen target is currently unknown. No base quality values were provided; no much bigger clone lies one nucleotide off. The sample belongs to a study of control samples from healthy donors and cancer patients (dated by TCRdb to the early 2020s). CDR1 and CDR2 are drawn from the germline V gene: SGHDT, YYEEEE. Relative to germline, V is missing 4 bases and J is missing 0 bases, with 0 bases of the junction outside any gene match. The CDR3 sequence holds 13 residues, the cysteine and phenylalanine included. The CDR3 DNA has 39 bases and is translated from base 1. Libraries were made using the immunoSEQ multiplex PCR assay. In TCRdb, the immuneACCESS table is reduced to in-frame sequences with V and J assigned. These tables do not hold every clone; where another copy was compared, an unresolved V gene accounts for under half, and the others remain unexplained. This sample is represented by about 20,000 clones; around four fifths of them were singletons. The top ten clonotypes cover 25% to 30% of the sample.

The source is a woman in her 70s with lung cancer. Sequenced sample: PBMCs. The chain joins TRBV5-6 to TRBJ2-7; 8 bases in between match TRBD1. The CDR3 in this case is CASSTGGSYEQYF. The nucleotide sequence reads TGTGCCAGCAGCACAGGGGGCTCCTACGAGCAGTACTTC.